The present T cell receptor (beta chain) was sequenced within a study of blood T cell repertoires in COVID-19. Whole-study context: Italy, Spain and the United States were the sources of the convalescent and acute COVID-19 samples. T cells, B-cell-depleted T cells, or PBMCs supplied cDNA or gDNA.

This CDR3 has 13 residues. Germline CDR1 is SQVTM and CDR2 is ANQGSEA. Participants were aged about 18 to 100 years, lived in about two dozen US areas, and enrolled virtually. TCRdb's copy holds only in-frame clones and misses some; the assay was immunoSEQ multiplex PCR. The repertoire holds under 200,000 clones, roughly 88% seen once, with over 10% in the top ten. The sequenced sample consisted of PBMCs or T cells enriched from blood (not recorded which). This chain connects TRBV29-1 to TRBJ2-3, with D possibly matching TRBD1 (5 bases). This clonotype was sampled from a woman in her sixties who had recovered from COVID-19. As DNA, the CDR3 is TGCACCGTACAGGTCGTCCCCTTAGGCGAGCAGTATTTT. Protein product: CTVQVVPLGEQYF.